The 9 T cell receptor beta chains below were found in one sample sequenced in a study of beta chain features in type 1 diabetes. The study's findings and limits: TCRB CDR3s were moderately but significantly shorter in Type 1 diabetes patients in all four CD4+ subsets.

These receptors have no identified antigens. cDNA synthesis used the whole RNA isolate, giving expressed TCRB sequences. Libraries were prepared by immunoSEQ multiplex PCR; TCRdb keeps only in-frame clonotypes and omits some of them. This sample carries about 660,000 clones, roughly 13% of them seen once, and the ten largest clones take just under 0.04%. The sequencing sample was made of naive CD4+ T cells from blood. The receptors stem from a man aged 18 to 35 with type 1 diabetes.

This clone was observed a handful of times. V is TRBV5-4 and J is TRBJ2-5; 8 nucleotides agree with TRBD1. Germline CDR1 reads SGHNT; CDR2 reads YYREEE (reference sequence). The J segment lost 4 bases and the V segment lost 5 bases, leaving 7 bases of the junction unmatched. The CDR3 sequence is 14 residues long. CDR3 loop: CASRSGTGRETQYF. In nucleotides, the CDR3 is TGTGCCAGCAGGTCCGGGACAGGACGAGAGACCCAGTACTTC.

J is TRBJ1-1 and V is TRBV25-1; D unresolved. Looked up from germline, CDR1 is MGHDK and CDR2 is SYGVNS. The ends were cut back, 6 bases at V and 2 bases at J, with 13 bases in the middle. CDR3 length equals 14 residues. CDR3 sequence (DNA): TGTGCCAGCAGGGCTGCTGGGTACAACACTGAAGCTTTCTTT. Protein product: CASRAAGYNTEAFF.

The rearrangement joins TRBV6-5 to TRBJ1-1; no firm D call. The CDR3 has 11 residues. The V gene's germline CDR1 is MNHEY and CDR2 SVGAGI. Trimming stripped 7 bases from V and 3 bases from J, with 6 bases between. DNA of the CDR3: TGTGCCAGCAAGCGGGACACTGAAGCTTTCTTT. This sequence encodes CASKRDTEAFF.

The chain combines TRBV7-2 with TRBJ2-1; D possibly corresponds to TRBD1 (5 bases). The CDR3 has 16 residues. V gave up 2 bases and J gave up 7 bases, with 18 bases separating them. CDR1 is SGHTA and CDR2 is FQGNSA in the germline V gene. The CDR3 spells CASSLMGPGPRNEQFF. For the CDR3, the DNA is TGTGCCAGCAGCTTAATGGGGCCAGGGCCGAGGAATGAGCAGTTCTTC.

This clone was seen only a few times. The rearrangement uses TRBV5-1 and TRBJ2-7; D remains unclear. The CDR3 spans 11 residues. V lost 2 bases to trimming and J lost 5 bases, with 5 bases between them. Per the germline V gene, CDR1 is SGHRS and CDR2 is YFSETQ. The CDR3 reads CASSFRNEQYF. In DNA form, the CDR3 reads TGCGCCAGCAGCTTCAGGAACGAGCAGTACTTC.

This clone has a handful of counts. In DNA form, the CDR3 reads TGTGCCAGCAGTTACTCGCCGGACCTATACAATGAGCAGTTCTTC. Protein sequence: CASSYSPDLYNEQFF. The rearrangement links TRBV6-6 to TRBJ2-1; D is unclear. The CDR3 contains 15 residues. V was pared by 0 bases and J by 4 bases, with 10 bases between. In germline, CDR1 is MNHNY, CDR2 SVGAGI (reference sequence).

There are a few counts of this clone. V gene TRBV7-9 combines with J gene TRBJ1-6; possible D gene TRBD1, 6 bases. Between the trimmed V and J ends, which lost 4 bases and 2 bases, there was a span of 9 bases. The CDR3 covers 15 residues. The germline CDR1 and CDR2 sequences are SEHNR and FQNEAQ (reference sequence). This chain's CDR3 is CASSSGGPYNSPLHF. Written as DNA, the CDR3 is TGTGCCAGCAGCTCCGGGGGGCCCTATAATTCACCCCTCCACTTT.

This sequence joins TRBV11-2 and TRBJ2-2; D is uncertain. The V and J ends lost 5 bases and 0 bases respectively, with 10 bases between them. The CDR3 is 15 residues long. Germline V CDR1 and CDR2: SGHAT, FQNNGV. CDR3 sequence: CASSPLTANTGELFF. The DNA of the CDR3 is TGTGCCAGCAGCCCACTGACGGCGAACACCGGGGAGCTGTTTTTT.

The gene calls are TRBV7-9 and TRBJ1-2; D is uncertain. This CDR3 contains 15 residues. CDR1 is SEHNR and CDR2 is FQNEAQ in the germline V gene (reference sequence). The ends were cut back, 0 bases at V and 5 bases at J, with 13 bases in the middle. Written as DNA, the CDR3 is TGTGCCAGCAGCTTAGCGGGGAGTCAGCTATATGGCTACACCTTC. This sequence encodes CASSLAGSQLYGYTF.